These T cell receptor beta chains were read from a single sample in a study of shared clonotypes between healthy human individuals. Sequenced by immunoSEQ multiplex PCR; TCRdb stores in-frame clones only, minus some. The table has more than 2 million clones, around 96% seen once. Sequencing was performed on naive CD8+ T cells sorted from blood. The receptor source for this set is a young man in good health. Each CDR3 is given with its conserved first and last residue. A D gene is named only where the DNA matches it firmly. The size entry is marked missing in some rows and otherwise reads once, few, many or a size class.

TRBJ2-2 TRBV6-5 - - CASSSPSTELGELFF TGTGCCAGCAGTTCCCCTTCGACAGAATTGGGGGAGCTGTTTTTT
TRBJ1-1 TRBV7-9 - once CASSSWRETEAFF TGTGCCAGCAGCTCCTGGAGGGAGACGGAAGCTTTCTTT
TRBJ2-7 TRBV11-1 - - CASKGYTYEQYF TGTGCCAGCAAGGGATACACCTACGAGCAGTACTTC
TRBJ2-5 TRBV5-6 - - CASGLREMETQYF TGTGCCAGCGGCCTCAGGGAAATGGAGACCCAGTACTTC
TRBJ1-6 TRBV14 - - CASSQYGSPLHF TGTGCCAGCAGTCAATACGGTTCACCCCTCCACTTT
TRBJ2-3 TRBV19 TRBD2 - CARRGGSTDTQYF TGTGCCAGGCGGGGGGGGAGCACAGATACGCAGTATTTT
TRBJ2-3 TRBV6-1 - - CASSVPGTDTQYF TGTGCCAGCAGTGTCCCGGGCACAGATACGCAGTATTTT
TRBJ1-3 TRBV4-1 - - CASSQEGRGLLGNTIYF TGCGCCAGCAGCCAAGAAGGTCGGGGGCTGTTGGGAAACACCATATATTTT
TRBJ1-2 TRBV6-5 - - CASTPVGAQSGYTF TGTGCCAGCACCCCTGTTGGGGCGCAGTCTGGCTACACCTTC
TRBJ1-1 TRBV15 TRBD1 once CATSTGGYTEAFF TGTGCCACCTCGACAGGGGGCTACACTGAAGCTTTCTTT
TRBJ2-7 TRBV27 TRBD1 once CASSSTGGAVEQYF TGTGCCAGCAGTTCAACAGGGGGCGCGGTCGAGCAGTACTTC
TRBJ2-7 TRBV28 - - CASSTPDTYISYEQYF TGTGCCAGCAGTACCCCGGACACCTACATCTCCTACGAGCAGTACTTC
TRBJ2-5 TRBV27 TRBD1 - CASSPRDSRQETQYF TGTGCCAGCAGTCCCAGGGACAGTCGGCAAGAGACCCAGTACTTC
TRBJ1-1 TRBV7-9 - once CASSLLGPEAFF TGTGCCAGCAGCTTGTTGGGTCCTGAAGCTTTCTTT
TRBJ2-5 TRBV2 TRBD2 - CASSGGLGQETQYF TGTGCCAGCAGTGGCGGACTAGGACAAGAGACCCAGTACTTC
TRBJ2-3 TRBV2 TRBD1 - CANSEWGQGETDTQYF TGTGCCAACAGCGAATGGGGACAGGGGGAGACAGATACGCAGTATTTT
TRBJ2-7 TRBV19 - once CASSIDLWGSYEQYF TGTGCCAGTAGTATAGATCTTTGGGGTTCCTACGAGCAGTACTTC
TRBJ2-7 TRBV11-2 - - CASSLAQAVLYEQYF TGTGCCAGCAGCTTAGCCCAGGCCGTATTGTACGAGCAGTACTTC
TRBJ1-1 TRBV4-3 - - CASSQRPHGPAEAFF TGCGCCAGCAGCCAACGACCCCACGGTCCAGCTGAAGCTTTCTTT
TRBJ2-7 TRBV4-1 - - CASSQEVSYSYEQYF TGCGCCAGCAGCCAAGAGGTCAGTTACTCCTACGAGCAGTACTTC
TRBJ2-1 TRBV7-3 TRBD1 - CASSLGTGYNEQFF TGTGCCAGCAGCTTAGGGACAGGATACAATGAGCAGTTCTTC
TRBJ2-7 TRBV7-9 - - CASSPYGTGRDQYF TGTGCCAGCAGCCCATACGGCACAGGGAGGGACCAGTACTTC
TRBJ1-2 TRBV5-5 - - CASSLGLAYGYTF TGTGCCAGCAGCTTGGGGCTGGCCTATGGCTACACCTTC
TRBJ1-2 TRBV19 - - CASSGRVFYGYTF TGTGCCAGTAGTGGCAGGGTATTCTATGGCTACACCTTC
TRBJ2-1 TRBV7-9 - once CASSLADNEQFF TGTGCCAGCAGCTTAGCTGACAATGAGCAGTTCTTC
TRBJ1-2 TRBV4-1 TRBD1 - CASSQLTGTNYGYTF TGCGCCAGCAGCCAGCTGACAGGGACTAACTATGGCTACACCTTC
TRBJ2-3 TRBV5-1 TRBD2 - CASSLDSLAGYRHTDTQYF TGCGCCAGCAGCTTGGATTCGCTAGCGGGGTACCGACACACAGATACGCAGTATTTT
TRBJ2-7 TRBV7-6 TRBD2 - CASSLWASGTHIYEQYF TGTGCCAGCAGCTTATGGGCTAGCGGGACCCATATCTACGAGCAGTACTTC
TRBJ2-6 TRBV7-9 TRBD1 - CASRSGTGSSGANVLTF TGTGCCAGCAGATCCGGGACAGGGAGCTCTGGGGCCAACGTCCTGACTTTC
TRBJ2-7 TRBV13 - few CASTSFENGGDEQYF TGTGCCAGCACCTCCTTCGAAAACGGGGGTGACGAGCAGTACTTC
TRBJ2-7 TRBV9 TRBD1 - CASSAGQDPSYEQYF TGTGCCAGCAGCGCCGGACAGGACCCCTCCTACGAGCAGTACTTC
TRBJ2-1 TRBV7-3 - - CASSAARGGNNEQFF TGTGCCAGCAGCGCCGCCCGCGGGGGCAACAATGAGCAGTTCTTC
TRBJ1-6 TRBV19 - - CASSPGGAPLHF TGTGCCAGTAGTCCCGGGGGGGCACCCCTCCACTTT
TRBJ2-3 TRBV7-8 - once CASSLVGTDTQYF TGTGCCAGCAGCTTAGTTGGCACAGATACGCAGTATTTT
TRBJ2-1 TRBV7-6 - - CASSLAGHSSREQFF TGTGCCAGCAGCTTAGCGGGCCATTCATCGCGTGAGCAGTTCTTC
TRBJ2-3 TRBV25-1 - - CASSEGFTDTQYF TGTGCCAGCAGTGAAGGGTTCACAGATACGCAGTATTTT
TRBJ2-7 TRBV5-4 - - CASSPGPAEQYF TGTGCCAGCAGCCCGGGACCGGCCGAGCAGTACTTC
TRBJ2-7 TRBV9 TRBD2 - CASSVGGGTHEQYF TGTGCCAGCAGCGTTGGCGGGGGGACCCACGAGCAGTACTTC
TRBJ1-2 TRBV6-5 - - CASSFQEGPPDGYTF TGTGCCAGCAGCTTCCAGGAGGGTCCCCCAGATGGCTACACCTTC
TRBJ2-7 TRBV29-1 TRBD1 once CSVRTGTELYEQYF TGCAGCGTTCGTACCGGGACAGAACTCTACGAGCAGTACTTC
TRBJ2-3 TRBV10-3 TRBD2 - CAISDPSGRAGSDTQYF TGTGCCATCAGTGACCCTAGCGGGAGGGCCGGGTCAGATACGCAGTATTTT
TRBJ2-7 TRBV30 TRBD1 - CAWGTDLGEQYF TGTGCCTGGGGGACAGATCTGGGCGAGCAGTACTTC
TRBJ2-1 TRBV5-5 - - CASSLDGDTYNEQFF TGTGCCAGCAGCTTGGACGGGGATACCTACAATGAGCAGTTCTTC
TRBJ1-1 TRBV19 - - CASRDGRAEAFF TGTGCCAGTAGGGACGGACGGGCTGAAGCTTTCTTT
TRBJ2-1 TRBV9 TRBD1 - CASSVGKGGYYNEQFF TGTGCCAGCAGCGTAGGAAAAGGGGGCTACTACAATGAGCAGTTCTTC